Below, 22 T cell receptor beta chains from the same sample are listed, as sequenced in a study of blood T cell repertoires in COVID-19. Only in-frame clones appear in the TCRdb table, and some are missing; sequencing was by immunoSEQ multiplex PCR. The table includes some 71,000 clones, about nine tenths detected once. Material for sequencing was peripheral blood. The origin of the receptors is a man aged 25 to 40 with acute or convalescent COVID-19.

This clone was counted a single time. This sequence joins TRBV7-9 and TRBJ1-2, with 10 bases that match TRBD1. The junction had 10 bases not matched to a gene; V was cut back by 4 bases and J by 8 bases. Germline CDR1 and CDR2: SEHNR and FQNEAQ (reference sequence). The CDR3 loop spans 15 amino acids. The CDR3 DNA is TGTGCCAGCAGCTCGCCGGACAGGGGGTTAGGAGGCTACACCTTC. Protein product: CASSSPDRGLGGYTF. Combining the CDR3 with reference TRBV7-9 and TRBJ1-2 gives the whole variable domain DTGVSQNPRHKITKRGQNVTFRCDPISEHNRLYWYRQTLGQGPEFLTYFQNEAQLEKSRLLSDRFSAERPKGSFSTLEIQRTEQGDSAMYLCASSSPDRGLGGYTFGSGTRLTVV.

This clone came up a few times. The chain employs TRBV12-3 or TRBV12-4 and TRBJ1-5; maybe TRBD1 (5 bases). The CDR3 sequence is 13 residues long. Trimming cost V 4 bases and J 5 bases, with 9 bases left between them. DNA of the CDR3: TGTGCCAGCAGTTGGGGGGACCATCAGCCCCAGCATTTT. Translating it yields CASSWGDHQPQHF.

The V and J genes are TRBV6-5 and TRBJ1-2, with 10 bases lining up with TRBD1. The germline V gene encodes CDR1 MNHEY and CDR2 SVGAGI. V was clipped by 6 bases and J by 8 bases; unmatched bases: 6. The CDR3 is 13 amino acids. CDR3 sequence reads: CASRSGQGGGYTF. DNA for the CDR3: TGTGCCAGCAGGTCTGGACAGGGGGGCGGCTACACCTTC.

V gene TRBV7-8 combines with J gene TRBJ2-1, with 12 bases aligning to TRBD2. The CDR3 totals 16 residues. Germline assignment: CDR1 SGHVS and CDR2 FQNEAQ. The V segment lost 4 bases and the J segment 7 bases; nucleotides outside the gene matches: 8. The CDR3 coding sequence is TGTGCCAGCAGCTACCGTTGGCTAGCGGGGGGGAATGAGCAGTTCTTC. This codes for CASSYRWLAGGNEQFF.

The CDR3 DNA reads TGTGCCAGCAGTTCCTACTACATCTCTGAGTACAATGAGCAGTTCTTC. Protein sequence: CASSSYYISEYNEQFF. V and J are TRBV6-5 and TRBJ2-1; D gene ambiguous. From germline, CDR1 is MNHEY and CDR2 SVGAGI. This CDR3 has 16 amino acids. Trimming left V 4 bases short and J 4 bases short, with 17 bases between.

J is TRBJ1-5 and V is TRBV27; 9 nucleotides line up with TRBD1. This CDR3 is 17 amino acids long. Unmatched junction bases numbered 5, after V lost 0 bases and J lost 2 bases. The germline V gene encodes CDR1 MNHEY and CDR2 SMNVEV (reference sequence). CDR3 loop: CASSLSHRDRGNQPQHF. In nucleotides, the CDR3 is TGTGCCAGCAGTTTATCTCACCGGGACAGGGGCAATCAGCCCCAGCATTTT.

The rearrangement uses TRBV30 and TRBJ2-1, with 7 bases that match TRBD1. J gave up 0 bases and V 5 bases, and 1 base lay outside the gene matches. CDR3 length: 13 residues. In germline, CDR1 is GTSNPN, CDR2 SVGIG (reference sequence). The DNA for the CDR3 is TGTGCCTGGGACAGGGTCTCCTACAATGAGCAGTTCTTC. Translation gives CAWDRVSYNEQFF.

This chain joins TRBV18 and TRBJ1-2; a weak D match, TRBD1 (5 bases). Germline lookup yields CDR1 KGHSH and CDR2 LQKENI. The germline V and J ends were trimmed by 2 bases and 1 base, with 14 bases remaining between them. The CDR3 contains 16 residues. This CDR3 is CASSPITQVDNYGYTF. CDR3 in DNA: TGTGCCAGCTCACCAATCACACAGGTTGATAACTATGGCTACACCTTC.

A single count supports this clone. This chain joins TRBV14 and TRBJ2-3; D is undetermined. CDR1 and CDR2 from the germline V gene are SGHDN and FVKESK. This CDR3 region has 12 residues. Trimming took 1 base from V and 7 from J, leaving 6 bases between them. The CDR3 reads CASSQGRYTQYF. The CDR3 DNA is TGTGCCAGCAGCCAAGGGAGATATACGCAGTATTTT.

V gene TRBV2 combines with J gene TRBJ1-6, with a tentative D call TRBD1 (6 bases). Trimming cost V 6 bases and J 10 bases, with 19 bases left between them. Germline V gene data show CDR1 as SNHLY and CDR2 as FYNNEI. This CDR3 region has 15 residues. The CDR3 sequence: CASRGPGAGSSPLHF. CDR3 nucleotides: TGTGCCAGCAGGGGACCAGGGGCAGGGAGCTCACCCCTCCACTTT. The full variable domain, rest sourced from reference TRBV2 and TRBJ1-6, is EPEVTQTPSHQVTQMGQEVILRCVPISNHLYFYWYRQILGQKVEFLVSFYNNEISEKSEIFDDQFSVERPDGSNFTLKIRSTKLEDSAMYFCASRGPGAGSSPLHFGNGTRLTVT.

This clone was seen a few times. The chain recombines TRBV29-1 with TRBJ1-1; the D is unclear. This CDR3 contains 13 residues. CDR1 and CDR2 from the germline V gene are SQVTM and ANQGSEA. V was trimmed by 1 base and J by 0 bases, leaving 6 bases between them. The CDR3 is CSVEVQLNTEAFF. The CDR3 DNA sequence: TGCAGCGTTGAAGTACAGTTGAACACTGAAGCTTTCTTT.

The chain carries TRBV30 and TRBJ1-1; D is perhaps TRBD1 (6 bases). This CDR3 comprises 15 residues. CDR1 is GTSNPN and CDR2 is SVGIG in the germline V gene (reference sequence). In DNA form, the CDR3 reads TGTGCTCCCAGGGAGGGGGAACCCATGAACACTGAAGCTTTCTTT. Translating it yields CAPREGEPMNTEAFF.

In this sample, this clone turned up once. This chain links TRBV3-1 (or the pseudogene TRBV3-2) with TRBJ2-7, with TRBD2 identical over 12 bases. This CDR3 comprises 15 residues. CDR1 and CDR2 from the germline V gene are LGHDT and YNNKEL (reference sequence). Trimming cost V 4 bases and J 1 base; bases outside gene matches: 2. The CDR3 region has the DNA TGTGCCAGCAGCCGCACTAGCGGGGGGTCCTACGAGCAGTACGTC. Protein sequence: CASSRTSGGSYEQYV.

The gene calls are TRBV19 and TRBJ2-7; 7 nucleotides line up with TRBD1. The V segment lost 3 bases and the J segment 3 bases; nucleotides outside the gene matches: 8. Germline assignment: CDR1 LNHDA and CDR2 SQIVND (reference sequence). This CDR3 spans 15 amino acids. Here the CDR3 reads CASSMAGTASYEQYF. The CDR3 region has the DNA TGTGCCAGTAGTATGGCCGGGACAGCAAGCTACGAGCAGTACTTC. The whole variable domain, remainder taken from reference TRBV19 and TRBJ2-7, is DGGITQSPKYLFRKEGQNVTLSCEQNLNHDAMYWYRQDPGQGLRLIYYSQIVNDFQKGDIAEGYSVSREKKESFPLTVTSAQKNPTAFYLCASSMAGTASYEQYFGPGTRLTVT.

The CDR3 spells CAWSESYAYNSPLHF. The CDR3 nucleotides are TGTGCCTGGAGTGAGAGTTACGCCTATAATTCACCCCTCCACTTT. V gene TRBV30 combines with J gene TRBJ1-6; D is undetermined. V shed 1 base and J shed 2 bases, with 9 bases lying between them. The CDR3 spans 15 residues. Germline CDR1 reads GTSNPN; CDR2 reads SVGIG (reference sequence).

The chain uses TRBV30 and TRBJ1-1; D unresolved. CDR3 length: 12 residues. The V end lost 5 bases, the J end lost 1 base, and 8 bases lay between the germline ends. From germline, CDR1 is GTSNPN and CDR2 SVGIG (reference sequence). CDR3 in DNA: TGTGCCTGGGGGAGTAGGAACACTGAAGCTTTCTTT. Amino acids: CAWGSRNTEAFF.

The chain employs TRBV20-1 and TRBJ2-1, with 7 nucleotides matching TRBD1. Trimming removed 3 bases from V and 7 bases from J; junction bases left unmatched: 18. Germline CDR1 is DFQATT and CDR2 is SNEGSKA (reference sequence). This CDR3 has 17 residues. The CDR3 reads CSASMGWDSRQPNEQFF. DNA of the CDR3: TGCAGTGCTAGTATGGGTTGGGACAGCCGCCAACCTAATGAGCAGTTCTTC.

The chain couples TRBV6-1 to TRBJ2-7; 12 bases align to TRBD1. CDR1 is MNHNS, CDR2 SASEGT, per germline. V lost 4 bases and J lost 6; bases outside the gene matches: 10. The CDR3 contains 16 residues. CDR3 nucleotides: TGTGCCAGCAGTGCCGGACCGGGACAGGGGGCGCTCGAGCAGTACGTC. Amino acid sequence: CASSAGPGQGALEQYV.

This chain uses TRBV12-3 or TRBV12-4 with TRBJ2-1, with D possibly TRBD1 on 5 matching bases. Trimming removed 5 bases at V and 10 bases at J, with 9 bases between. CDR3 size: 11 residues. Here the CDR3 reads CASSTPGEQFF. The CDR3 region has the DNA TGTGCCAGCAGTACCCCAGGGGAGCAGTTCTTC.

CDR3 sequence: CASSRTGGETQYF. CDR3 sequence (DNA): TGTGCCAGCAGTCGCACTGGCGGTGAGACCCAGTACTTC. The chain carries TRBV12-3 or TRBV12-4 and TRBJ2-5, with D uncertain. V lost 5 bases to trimming and J lost 5 bases, with 12 bases between them. The CDR3 sequence is 13 residues long.

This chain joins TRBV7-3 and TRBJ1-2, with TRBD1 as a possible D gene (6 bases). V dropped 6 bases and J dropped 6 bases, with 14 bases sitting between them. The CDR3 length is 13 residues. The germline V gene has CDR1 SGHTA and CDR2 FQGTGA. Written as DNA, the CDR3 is TGTGCCAGCAGTCCACAGGGTAGGGATGGCTACACCTTC. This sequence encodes CASSPQGRDGYTF.

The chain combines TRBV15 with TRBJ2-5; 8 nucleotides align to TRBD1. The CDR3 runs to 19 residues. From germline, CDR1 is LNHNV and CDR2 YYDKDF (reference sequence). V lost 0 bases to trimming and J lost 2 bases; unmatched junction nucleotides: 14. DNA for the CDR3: TGTGCCACCAGCAGAGATCTATACAGAGACAGGGGTGTTCAAGAGACCCAGTACTTC. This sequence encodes CATSRDLYRDRGVQETQYF. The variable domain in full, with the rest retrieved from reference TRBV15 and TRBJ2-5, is DAMVIQNPRYQVTQFGKPVTLSCSQTLNHNVMYWYQQKSSQAPKLLFHYYDKDFNNEADTPDNFQSRRPNTSFCFLDIRSPGLGDTAMYLCATSRDLYRDRGVQETQYFGPGTRLLVL.